The rows below give T cell receptor beta chains drawn from one sample of a study of shared clonotypes between healthy human individuals. Generated by immunoSEQ multiplex PCR, the TCRdb table keeps only in-frame clones and is missing some. The sample consists of 2 million to 2.5 million clones, 85% to 95% of them appearing once. The sample was naive CD4+ T cells from PBMCs. The receptors here all came from a man younger than 35 in good health. Some clones in this sample may be carry-over from other donors' samples. The CDR3 runs from the conserved cysteine through the conserved F or W. Each record gives: V gene, J gene, CDR3 protein.

TRBV5-1	TRBJ2-7	CASSPGQIYEQYF
TRBV5-1	TRBJ2-5	CASSPGGGETQYF
TRBV6-5	TRBJ1-1	CASSYATDVGTEAFF
TRBV5-8	TRBJ1-3	CASSYGLRAGNTIYF
TRBV19	TRBJ2-1	CASSPRLAVGDEQFF
TRBV11-1	TRBJ1-2	CASSLRTGPVFGYTF
TRBV7-9	TRBJ2-3	CASSLGGPDTQYF
TRBV28	TRBJ2-2	CASRDRPYTGELFF
TRBV28	TRBJ2-2	CASSYRDPGTGELFF
TRBV7-2	TRBJ2-7	CASSRTAERTYEQYF
TRBV6-1	TRBJ1-1	CASSAQRQNTEAFF
TRBV5-5	TRBJ2-3	CASSLLGSGTDTQYF
TRBV19	TRBJ1-2	CASSIRQGFSYGYTF
TRBV6-5	TRBJ1-2	CASSYGAGRSYGYTF
TRBV6-1	TRBJ2-7	CASTLDGTSVYEQYF
TRBV28	TRBJ2-1	CASSLLGQGVRDEQFF
TRBV30	TRBJ1-2	CAWRLPGQGLGYGYTF
TRBV30	TRBJ1-2	CAWSVPRSGYTF
TRBV18	TRBJ2-3	CASSPPDPTQYF
TRBV9	TRBJ2-1	CASSVAGYRPGEQFF
TRBV7-9	TRBJ2-1	CASSLGNSLNEQFF
TRBV2	TRBJ1-2	CASIPQPWGGYTF
TRBV6-1	TRBJ2-3	CAAASGTDTQYF
TRBV6-1	TRBJ2-1	CATSSQNLNEQFF
TRBV14	TRBJ1-4	CASSQGGLGEKLFF
TRBV5-6	TRBJ1-2	CASSPQGGPGGYTF
TRBV6-5	TRBJ2-3	CASSYESGRSTDTQYF
TRBV2	TRBJ2-7	CASRAGQGPSYEQYF
TRBV7-2	TRBJ2-1	CASRGSGSLAYNEQFF
TRBV4-1	TRBJ1-2	CASSQIIVGGYTF
TRBV2	TRBJ2-2	CASRGIHLGENTGELFF
TRBV7-8	TRBJ2-1	CASSQNRGGYNEQFF
TRBV7-3	TRBJ2-7	CASSLRWGLGFYEQYF
TRBV4-3	TRBJ2-1	CASSQVLTGLGHEQFF
TRBV5-5	TRBJ1-1	CASSSTTGLTEAFF
TRBV7-2	TRBJ1-2	CASSRDRTRLGNGYTF
TRBV2	TRBJ1-2	CASSEVGPGSSSGYTF
TRBV28	TRBJ2-7	CATTKIPPYEQYF
TRBV30	TRBJ1-5	CAWSVTQQPQHF
TRBV6-5	TRBJ1-5	CASSYSGGPNQPQHF
TRBV5-1	TRBJ1-1	CASSLEGLDTEAFF
TRBV18	TRBJ1-2	CASSLGDYNYGYTF
TRBV7-2	TRBJ1-2	CASSLGYRGGYTF
TRBV5-4	TRBJ2-5	CASSLGRRVQETQYF
TRBV20-1	TRBJ1-1	CSARSTEAFF
TRBV10-3	TRBJ2-3	CAISVRADTQYF
TRBV6-5	TRBJ2-2	CASKGRGKNTGELFF
TRBV11-3	TRBJ2-3	CASSLGLAGGTITDTQYF
TRBV28	TRBJ2-1	CASSSAVGLVNFNEQFF
TRBV7-9	TRBJ2-2	CASSAGTSRTGELFF
TRBV28	TRBJ2-5	CASMQGQETQYF
TRBV6-5	TRBJ1-5	CASSYSGTLGQPQHF
TRBV7-3	TRBJ2-7	CASSLASGGTYEQYF
TRBV2	TRBJ1-1	CASSLAGNTEAFF